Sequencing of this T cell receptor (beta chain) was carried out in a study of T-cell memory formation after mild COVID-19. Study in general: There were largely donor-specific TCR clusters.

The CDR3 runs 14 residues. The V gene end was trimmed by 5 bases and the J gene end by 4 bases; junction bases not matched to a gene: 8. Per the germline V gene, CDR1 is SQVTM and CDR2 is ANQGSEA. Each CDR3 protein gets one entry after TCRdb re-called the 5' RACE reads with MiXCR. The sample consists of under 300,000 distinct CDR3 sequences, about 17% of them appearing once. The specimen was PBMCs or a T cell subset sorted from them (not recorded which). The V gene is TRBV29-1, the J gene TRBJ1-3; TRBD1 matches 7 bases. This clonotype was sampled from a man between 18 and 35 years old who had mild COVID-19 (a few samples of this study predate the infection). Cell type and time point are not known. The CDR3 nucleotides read TGCAGCGTTAGGGGACAGTTAAACGGAAACACCATATATTTT. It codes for CSVRGQLNGNTIYF.